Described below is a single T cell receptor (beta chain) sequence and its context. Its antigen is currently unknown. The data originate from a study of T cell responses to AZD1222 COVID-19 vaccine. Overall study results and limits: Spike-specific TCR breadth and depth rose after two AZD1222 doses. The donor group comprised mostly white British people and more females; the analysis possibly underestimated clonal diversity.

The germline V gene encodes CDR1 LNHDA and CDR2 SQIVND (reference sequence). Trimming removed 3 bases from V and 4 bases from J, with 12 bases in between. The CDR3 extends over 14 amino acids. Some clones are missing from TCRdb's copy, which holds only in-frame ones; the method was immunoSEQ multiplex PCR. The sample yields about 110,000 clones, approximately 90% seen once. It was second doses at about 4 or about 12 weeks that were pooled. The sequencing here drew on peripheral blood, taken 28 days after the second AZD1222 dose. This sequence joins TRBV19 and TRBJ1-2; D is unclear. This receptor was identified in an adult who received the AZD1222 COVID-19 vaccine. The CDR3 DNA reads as TGTGCCAGTAGTATTCCCCTTCGCGGCTATGGCTACACCTTC. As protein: CASSIPLRGYGYTF.